What follows are 2 T cell receptor beta chains derived from one specimen sequenced in a study of CXCR3-negative and CXCR3-positive naive CD8 T cells (dated by TCRdb to between 2018 and 2021). Broader findings and caveats from the paper: TRB CDR3s from CXCR3-positive naive cells showed higher hydrophobicity (lower Kidera factor 4), lower energy, and higher strength and volume indices than CXCR3-negative naive cells.

These receptors are not linked to any known antigen. Sequencing was performed on a NextSeq 550. The Human TCR Profiling Kit (MiLaboratory) was used to prepare UMI-labeled 5' RACE TRB cDNA libraries. Based on TCRdb reprocessing of the reads, there is one entry per CDR3 protein sequence, and DNA is missing. The table of this sample itemizes approximately 65,000 distinct CDR3 sequences. About 0.7% of the sample lies in the top ten. Sample: naive CXCR3+ CD8+ T cells from blood. The cell subset or site label, read with the paper, signifies: CD45RO-CCR7+CD27+CD95- naive CD8+ T cells expressing CXCR3 (TNR3+). The receptors originated from a human donor in good health. Some clones in this sample may be carry-over from other donors' samples.

CDR3 sequence: CATSEGSQETQYF. The chain has TRBV24-1 and TRBJ2-5; the TCRdb call, TRBD2, lacks DNA for checking. The germline V gene encodes CDR1 KGHDR and CDR2 SFDVKD. The CDR3 loop spans 13 amino acids.

V and J are TRBV7-8 and TRBJ2-1; TCRdb returns TRBD1, unconfirmable since there is no DNA. The CDR3 covers 14 residues. Per germline, CDR1 SGHVS and CDR2 FQNEAQ. The CDR3 loop is CASSFSGSYNEQFF.